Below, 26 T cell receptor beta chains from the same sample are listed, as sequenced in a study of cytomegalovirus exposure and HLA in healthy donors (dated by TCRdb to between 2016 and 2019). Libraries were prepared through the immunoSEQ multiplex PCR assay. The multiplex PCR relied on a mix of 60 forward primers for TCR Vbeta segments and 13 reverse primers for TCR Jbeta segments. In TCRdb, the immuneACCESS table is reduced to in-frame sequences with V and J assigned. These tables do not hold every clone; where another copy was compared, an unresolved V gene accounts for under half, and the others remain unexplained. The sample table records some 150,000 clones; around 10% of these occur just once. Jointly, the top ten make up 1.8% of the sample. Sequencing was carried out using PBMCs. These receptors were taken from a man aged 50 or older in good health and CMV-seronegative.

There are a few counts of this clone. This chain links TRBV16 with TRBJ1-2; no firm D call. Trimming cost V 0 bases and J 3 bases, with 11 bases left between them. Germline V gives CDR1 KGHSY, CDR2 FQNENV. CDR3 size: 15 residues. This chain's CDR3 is CASSQSGMLDYGYTF. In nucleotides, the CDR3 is TGTGCCAGCAGCCAATCGGGCATGCTTGACTATGGCTACACCTTC.

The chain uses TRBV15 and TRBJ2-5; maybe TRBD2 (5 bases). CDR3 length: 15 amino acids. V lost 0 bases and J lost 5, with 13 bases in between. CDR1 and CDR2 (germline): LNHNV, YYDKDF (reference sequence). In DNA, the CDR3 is TGTGCCACCAGCAGAGATCTCACTAGTAGGGAGACCCAGTACTTC. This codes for CATSRDLTSRETQYF.

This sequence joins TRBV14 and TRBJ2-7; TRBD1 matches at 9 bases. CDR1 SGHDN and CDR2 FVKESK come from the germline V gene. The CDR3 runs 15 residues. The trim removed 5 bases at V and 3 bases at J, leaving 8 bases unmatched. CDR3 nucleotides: TGTGCCAGCAGCACCCGGGACAGGGATGTCTACGAGCAGTACTTC. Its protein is CASSTRDRDVYEQYF.

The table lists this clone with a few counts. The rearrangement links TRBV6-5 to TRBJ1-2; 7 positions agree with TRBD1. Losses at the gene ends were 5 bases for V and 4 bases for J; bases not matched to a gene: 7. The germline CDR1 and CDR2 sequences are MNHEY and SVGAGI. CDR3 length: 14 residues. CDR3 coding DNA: TGTGCCAGCAGTCGCGACCGGGACAGCTATGGCTACACCTTC. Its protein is CASSRDRDSYGYTF.

CDR3 sequence reads: CASRLRMNTEAFF. DNA for the CDR3: TGTGCCAGCCGGCTGAGGATGAACACTGAAGCTTTCTTT. The chain couples TRBV11-2 to TRBJ1-1; D is undetermined. The V end lost 8 bases, the J end lost 0 bases, and 10 bases lay between the germline ends. This CDR3 has 13 amino acids. Germline values: CDR1 SGHAT, CDR2 FQNNGV.

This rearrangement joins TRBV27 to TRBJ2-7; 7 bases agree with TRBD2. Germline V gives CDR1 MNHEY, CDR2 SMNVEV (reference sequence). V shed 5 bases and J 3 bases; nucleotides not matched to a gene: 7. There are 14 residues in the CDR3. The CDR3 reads CASSPRGGVYEQYF. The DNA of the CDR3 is TGTGCCAGCAGTCCTCGTGGGGGGGTCTACGAGCAGTACTTC.

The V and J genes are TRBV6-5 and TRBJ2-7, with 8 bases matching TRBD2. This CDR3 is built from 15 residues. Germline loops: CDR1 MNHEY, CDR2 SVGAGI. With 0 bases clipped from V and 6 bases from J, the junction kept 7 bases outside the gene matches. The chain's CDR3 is CASSYSGREVVEQYF. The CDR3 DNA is TGTGCCAGCAGTTACTCAGGGCGGGAGGTGGTCGAGCAGTACTTC.

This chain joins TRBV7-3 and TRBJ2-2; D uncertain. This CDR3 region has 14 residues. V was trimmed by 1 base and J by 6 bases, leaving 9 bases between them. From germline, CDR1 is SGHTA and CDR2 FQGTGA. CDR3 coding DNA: TGTGCCAGCAGCTTAAGTCAGAGGCCCGGGGAGCTGTTTTTT. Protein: CASSLSQRPGELFF.

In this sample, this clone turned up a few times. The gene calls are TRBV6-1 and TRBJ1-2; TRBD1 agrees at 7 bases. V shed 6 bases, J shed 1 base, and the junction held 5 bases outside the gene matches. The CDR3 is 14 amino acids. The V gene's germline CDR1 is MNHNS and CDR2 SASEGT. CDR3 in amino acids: CASRRGGNNYGYTF. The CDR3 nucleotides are TGTGCCAGCAGACGAGGGGGCAATAACTATGGCTACACCTTC.

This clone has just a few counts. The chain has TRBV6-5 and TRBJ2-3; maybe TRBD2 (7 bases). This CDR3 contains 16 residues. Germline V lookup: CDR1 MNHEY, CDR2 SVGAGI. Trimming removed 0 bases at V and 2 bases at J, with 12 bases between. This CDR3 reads CASSYSPGGHTDTQYF. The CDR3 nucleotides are TGTGCCAGCAGTTACTCGCCCGGGGGGCACACAGATACGCAGTATTTT.

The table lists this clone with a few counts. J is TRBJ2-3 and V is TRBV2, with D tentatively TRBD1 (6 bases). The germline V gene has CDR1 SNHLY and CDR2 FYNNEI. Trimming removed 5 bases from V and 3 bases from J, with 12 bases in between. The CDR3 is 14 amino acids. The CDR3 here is CASSFDRRTDTQYF. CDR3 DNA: TGTGCCAGCAGTTTTGACAGGCGAACAGATACGCAGTATTTT.

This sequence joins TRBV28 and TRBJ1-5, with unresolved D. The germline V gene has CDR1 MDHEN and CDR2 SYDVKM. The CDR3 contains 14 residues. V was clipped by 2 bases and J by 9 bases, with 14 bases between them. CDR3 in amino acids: CASSLPRVLGPQHF. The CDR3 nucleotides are TGTGCCAGCAGTTTACCCCGGGTTCTAGGGCCCCAGCATTTT.

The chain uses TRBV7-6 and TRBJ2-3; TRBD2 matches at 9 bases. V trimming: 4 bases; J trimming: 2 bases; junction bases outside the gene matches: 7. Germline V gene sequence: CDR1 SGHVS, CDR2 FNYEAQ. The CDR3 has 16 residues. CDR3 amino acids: CASSSSGAAFTDTQYF. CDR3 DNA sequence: TGTGCCAGCAGCTCTAGCGGGGCGGCTTTCACAGATACGCAGTATTTT.

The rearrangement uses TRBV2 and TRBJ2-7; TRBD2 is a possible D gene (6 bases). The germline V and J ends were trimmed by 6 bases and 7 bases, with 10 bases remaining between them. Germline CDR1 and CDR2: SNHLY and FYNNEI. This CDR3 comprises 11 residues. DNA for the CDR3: TGTGCCAGCAGCGCTGGGGGGGAGCAGTACTTC. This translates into CASSAGGEQYF.

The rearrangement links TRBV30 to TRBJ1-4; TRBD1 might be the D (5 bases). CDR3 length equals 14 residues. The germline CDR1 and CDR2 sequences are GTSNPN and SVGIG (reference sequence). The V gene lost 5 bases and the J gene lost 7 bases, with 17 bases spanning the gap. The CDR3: CAWGLPGISEKLFF. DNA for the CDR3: TGTGCCTGGGGCTTGCCAGGGATAAGTGAAAAACTGTTTTTT.

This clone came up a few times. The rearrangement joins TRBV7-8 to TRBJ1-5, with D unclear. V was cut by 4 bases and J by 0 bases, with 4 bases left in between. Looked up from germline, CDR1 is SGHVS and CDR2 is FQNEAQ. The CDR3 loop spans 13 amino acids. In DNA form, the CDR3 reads TGTGCCAGCAGCTCGTATAGCAATCAGCCCCAGCATTTT. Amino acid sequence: CASSSYSNQPQHF.

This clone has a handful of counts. This CDR3 reads CASSSWVGDIQYF. In DNA, the CDR3 is TGTGCCAGCAGTTCCTGGGTTGGAGACATTCAGTACTTC. This sequence joins TRBV2 and TRBJ2-4, with D hard to call. Germline CDR1 and CDR2: SNHLY and FYNNEI. The CDR3 has 13 amino acids. V was pared by 5 bases and J by 8 bases, with 13 bases between.

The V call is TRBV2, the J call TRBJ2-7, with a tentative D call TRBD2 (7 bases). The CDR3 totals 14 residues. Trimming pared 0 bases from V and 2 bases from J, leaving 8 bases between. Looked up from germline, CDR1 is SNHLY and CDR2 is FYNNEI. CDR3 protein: CASSEAGGPYEQYF. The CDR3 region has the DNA TGTGCCAGCAGTGAAGCGGGGGGGCCCTACGAGCAGTACTTC.

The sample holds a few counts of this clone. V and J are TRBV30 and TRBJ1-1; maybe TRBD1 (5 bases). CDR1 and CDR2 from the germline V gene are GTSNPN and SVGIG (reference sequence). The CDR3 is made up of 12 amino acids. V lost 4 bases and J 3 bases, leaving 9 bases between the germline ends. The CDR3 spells CAWNRGDTEAFF. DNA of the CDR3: TGTGCCTGGAACCGGGGGGACACTGAAGCTTTCTTT.

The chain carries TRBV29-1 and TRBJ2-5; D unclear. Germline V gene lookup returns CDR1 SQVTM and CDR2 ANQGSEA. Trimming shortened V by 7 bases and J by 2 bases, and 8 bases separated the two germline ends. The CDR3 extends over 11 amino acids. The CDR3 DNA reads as TGCAGCGGAGCGCTTCAAGAGACCCAGTACTTC. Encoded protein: CSGALQETQYF.

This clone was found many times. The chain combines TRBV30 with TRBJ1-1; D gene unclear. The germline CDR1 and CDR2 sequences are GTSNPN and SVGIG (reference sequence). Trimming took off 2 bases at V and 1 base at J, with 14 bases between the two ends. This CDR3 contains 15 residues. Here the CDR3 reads CAWSTPTIENTEAFF. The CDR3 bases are TGTGCCTGGAGTACCCCGACAATAGAGAACACTGAAGCTTTCTTT.

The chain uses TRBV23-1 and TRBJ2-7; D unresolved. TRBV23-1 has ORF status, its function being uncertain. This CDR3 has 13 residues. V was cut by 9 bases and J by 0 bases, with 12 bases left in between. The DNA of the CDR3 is TGCGCCAGTACTAACGGCCCCTCCTACGAGCAGTACTTC. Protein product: CASTNGPSYEQYF.

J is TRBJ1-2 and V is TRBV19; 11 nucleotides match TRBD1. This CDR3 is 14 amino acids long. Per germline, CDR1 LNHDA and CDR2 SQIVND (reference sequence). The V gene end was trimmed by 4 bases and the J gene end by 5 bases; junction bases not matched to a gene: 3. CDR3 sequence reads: CASSTGTGGYGYTF. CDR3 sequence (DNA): TGTGCCAGTAGTACAGGGACAGGGGGGTATGGCTACACCTTC.

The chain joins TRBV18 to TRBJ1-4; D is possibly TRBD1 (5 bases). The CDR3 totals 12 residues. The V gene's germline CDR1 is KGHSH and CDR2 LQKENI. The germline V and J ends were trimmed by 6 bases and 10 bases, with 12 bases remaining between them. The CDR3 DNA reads TGTGCCAGCTCTCCCCAGGGAGGAAAACTGTTTTTT. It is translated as CASSPQGGKLFF. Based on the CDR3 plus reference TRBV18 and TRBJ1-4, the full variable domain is NAGVMQNPRHLVRRRGQEARLRCSPMKGHSHVYWYRQLPEEGLKFMVYLQKENIIDESGMPKERFSAEFPKEGPSILRIQQVVRGDSAAYFCASSPQGGKLFFGSGTQLSVL.

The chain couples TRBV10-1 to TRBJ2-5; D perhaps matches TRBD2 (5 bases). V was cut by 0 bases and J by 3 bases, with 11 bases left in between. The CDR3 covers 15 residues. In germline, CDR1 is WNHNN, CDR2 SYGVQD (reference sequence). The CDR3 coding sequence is TGCGCCAGCAGTGAGTCTTACGGGCGGGAAGAGACCCAGTACTTC. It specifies CASSESYGREETQYF.

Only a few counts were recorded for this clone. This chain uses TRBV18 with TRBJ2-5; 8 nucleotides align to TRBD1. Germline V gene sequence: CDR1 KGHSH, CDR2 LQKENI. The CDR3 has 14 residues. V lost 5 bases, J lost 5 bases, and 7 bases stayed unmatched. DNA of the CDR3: TGTGCCAGCTCAAGACACCAGGGGGCTGAGACCCAGTACTTC. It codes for CASSRHQGAETQYF.